The rows below give T cell receptor beta chains drawn from one sample of a study of T cell responses to AZD1222 COVID-19 vaccine. TCRdb keeps only in-frame clones here, not all; method: immunoSEQ multiplex PCR. The sample yields 75,000 to 95,000 clones, 85% to 95% seen once. The source was peripheral blood, collected 28 days after the second AZD1222 dose. All receptors come from an adult who received the AZD1222 COVID-19 vaccine. Both conserved end residues are part of each CDR3. A D gene is named only where the DNA matches it firmly. Only some rows state a clone size, as once, few, many or a class for expanded clones.

CDR3 DNA | CDR3 protein | V gene | D gene | clone size | J gene
TGTGCCAGCAGCTTCAGCGGGAGCTCCTACAATGAGCAGTTCTTC | CASSFSGSSYNEQFF | TRBV7-2 | TRBD2 | . | TRBJ2-1
TGTGCCAGCAGTGAAGAAATGGGGTCCTATGGCTACACCTTC | CASSEEMGSYGYTF | TRBV2 | . | . | TRBJ1-2
TGCGCCAGCAGCTTGTTAGTGCCACCGGTCCCCGGGGAGCTGTTTTTT | CASSLLVPPVPGELFF | TRBV5-1 | . | . | TRBJ2-2
TGTGCCAGCAATGACGCTGGGCTAGCGGGAGGCGCAGATACGCAGTATTTT | CASNDAGLAGGADTQYF | TRBV6-1 | TRBD2 | once | TRBJ2-3
TGTGCCACCAGTGATGTTCAAGAGACCCAGTACTTC | CATSDVQETQYF | TRBV24-1 | . | . | TRBJ2-5
TGTGCCAGCAGACTTACTAGCGGGAGGGCGAAAGATACGCAGTATTTT | CASRLTSGRAKDTQYF | TRBV6-6 | TRBD2 | . | TRBJ2-3
TGCAGCGTTGAAGATCGAGCGGGCGAGCAGTACTTC | CSVEDRAGEQYF | TRBV29-1 | . | . | TRBJ2-7
TGTGCCACCAGCAGAGGAGGCGGGAGTGGGCCCCTCAATGAGCAGTTCTTC | CATSRGGGSGPLNEQFF | TRBV15 | TRBD2 | few | TRBJ2-1
TGTGCCAGCAGCTTAATCCGGGACAGGGGTCACGAGCAGTACTTC | CASSLIRDRGHEQYF | TRBV7-9 | TRBD1 | . | TRBJ2-7
TGTGCCAGCAGTGAATGGGTTGGGGACAGTGGCACAGATACGCAGTATTTT | CASSEWVGDSGTDTQYF | TRBV2 | TRBD1 | . | TRBJ2-3
TGTGCCAGCAGCGACAGACTAGCCTCCTACAATGAGCAGTTCTTC | CASSDRLASYNEQFF | TRBV5-6 | TRBD2 | . | TRBJ2-1
TGTGCCAGTAGTATTGCTGGGACAGGCCAAGAGACCCAGTACTTC | CASSIAGTGQETQYF | TRBV19 | TRBD1 | . | TRBJ2-5
TGTGCCAGCAGTTTAGGTAGATTTAGGAGGTATGGCTACACCTTC | CASSLGRFRRYGYTF | TRBV28 | . | . | TRBJ1-2
TGTGCCAGCAGCTTAGCCCAGGGCCGGTACGAGCAGTACTTC | CASSLAQGRYEQYF | TRBV11-2 | . | . | TRBJ2-7
TGTGCCAGCAGATCTTCCGGGACAGGGCTCTACGAGCAGTACTTC | CASRSSGTGLYEQYF | TRBV28 | TRBD1 | . | TRBJ2-7
TGTGCCAGCAGCTCAGGGGGCGCGGGGGGCCAAAATTCACCCCTCCACTTT | CASSSGGAGGQNSPLHF | TRBV5-4 | TRBD1 | . | TRBJ1-6
TGCAGTGCCCTTACTGGAAACACCATATATTTT | CSALTGNTIYF | TRBV20-1 | . | . | TRBJ1-3
TGTGCCAGCAGCTTAGCGCGGACAGGGGGGGGAAACCAGTACTTC | CASSLARTGGGNQYF | TRBV7-6 | TRBD1 | . | TRBJ2-5
TGTGCCAGCAGCCGGGTCGAGATCAGGGGGCCTAAATTGTGGGCTTTCTTT | CASSRVEIRGPKLWAFF | TRBV27 | TRBD1 | . | TRBJ1-1
TGTGCCAGCAGTTACAATAAGGGGGCCCGTTATTACAATGAGCAGTTCTTC | CASSYNKGARYYNEQFF | TRBV6-2/TRBV6-3 | TRBD1 | . | TRBJ2-1
TGCGCCAGCAGCCTCGGGTCGGATACGCAGTATTTT | CASSLGSDTQYF | TRBV4-3 | . | . | TRBJ2-3
TGTGCCAGTAGTATCCGACTAGCGGGGTACAATGAGCAGTTCTTC | CASSIRLAGYNEQFF | TRBV19 | TRBD2 | . | TRBJ2-1
TGTGCCAGCAGGGCCCCGGGACTAGCGGGAAGGAATGAGCAGTTCTTC | CASRAPGLAGRNEQFF | TRBV7-2 | TRBD2 | once | TRBJ2-1
TGTGCCAGCAGTTTTTCAGGGGCGGGTGGCTACACCTTC | CASSFSGAGGYTF | TRBV12-3/TRBV12-4 | . | . | TRBJ1-2
TGTGCCAGTAGTGCGGGAGTGGCCGGGGAGCTGTTTTTT | CASSAGVAGELFF | TRBV19 | TRBD2 | . | TRBJ2-2
TGTGCCAGCAGCTTCGGGGGTTCCTACAATGAGCAGTTCTTC | CASSFGGSYNEQFF | TRBV7-6 | . | . | TRBJ2-1
TGTGCCAGCAGCCCAGCCACAGGGCCGAATTCACCCCTCCACTTT | CASSPATGPNSPLHF | TRBV28 | . | . | TRBJ1-6
TGTGCCAGCAGGGAGGAGGGCCTACAAGCTTTCTTT | CASREEGLQAFF | TRBV28 | . | . | TRBJ1-1
TGTGCCAGCCAAACTAGCGGAAACTACAATGAGCAGTTCTTC | CASQTSGNYNEQFF | TRBV28 | TRBD2 | . | TRBJ2-1
TGTGCCAGCAGTTACTCCGGGACAGGGGCCGACTACGAGCAGTACTTC | CASSYSGTGADYEQYF | TRBV6-2/TRBV6-3 | TRBD1 | . | TRBJ2-7
TGCGCCAGCAGCTCGCGGGGGTACTCTGGAAACACCATATATTTT | CASSSRGYSGNTIYF | TRBV5-1 | . | . | TRBJ1-3
TGCGCCGGCAGGGACTTCAGCGGGACTCCTTACTACAATGAGCAGTTCTTC | CAGRDFSGTPYYNEQFF | TRBV10-1 | TRBD2 | . | TRBJ2-1
TGTGCCAGCAGCTTGCGGCCTGAGGGAAGGAACACTGAAGCTTTCTTT | CASSLRPEGRNTEAFF | TRBV5-4 | . | once | TRBJ1-1
TGTGCCAGCAGCGAAGGGGGGGTAGAAGACTTC | CASSEGGVEDF | TRBV6-1 | . | . | TRBJ2-7
TGCGCCAGCAGAAGGGGTTCAGGAGATACGCAGTATTTT | CASRRGSGDTQYF | TRBV5-1 | . | . | TRBJ2-3
TGCAGTGCTAGTCCAGGGGGCGTGAAAAACATTCAGTACTTC | CSASPGGVKNIQYF | TRBV20-1 | TRBD1 | once | TRBJ2-4
TGTGCCATCAGTGAGTCTCGGCAAGAAGGCGAGACCCAGTACTTC | CAISESRQEGETQYF | TRBV10-3 | . | . | TRBJ2-5
TGTGCCAGCAGCGCGACTAGTTTGACAGATACGCAGTATTTT | CASSATSLTDTQYF | TRBV9 | . | once | TRBJ2-3
TGTGCCAGCAGTTTAGGGGCGATCGCTAACACTGAAGCTTTCTTT | CASSLGAIANTEAFF | TRBV28 | . | . | TRBJ1-1
TGTGCCAGCAGCCAAGGGCCCTGGAGGGCAGATACGCAGTATTTT | CASSQGPWRADTQYF | TRBV3-1/TRBV3-2 | . | . | TRBJ2-3
TGTGCCACCAGCAGAGATCACGGACCGCCGCTGCAGCAGTACTTC | CATSRDHGPPLQQYF | TRBV15 | . | . | TRBJ2-7
TGCAGTGCGATGATGGATGGCTACACCTTC | CSAMMDGYTF | TRBV20-1 | . | . | TRBJ1-2
TGCGCCAGTTCAAGAGGGACAGGGGGCGTAGATGGCTACACCTTC | CASSRGTGGVDGYTF | TRBV5-1 | TRBD1 | . | TRBJ1-2
TGTGCCAGCAGCCTGGTAGGAGCGGGAGGCTACGAGCAGTACTTC | CASSLVGAGGYEQYF | TRBV7-9 | TRBD2 | . | TRBJ2-7
TGTGCCACCAGCAGAGGACAGAACTTAAACACTGAAGCTTTCTTT | CATSRGQNLNTEAFF | TRBV15 | . | . | TRBJ1-1
TGTGCCAGCAGTGACGGACAGGGGGCTAATTCACCCCTCCACTTT | CASSDGQGANSPLHF | TRBV2 | TRBD1 | . | TRBJ1-6
TGTGCCAGCAGCGTAGCAGGTGACAGTAAATCTCCCCAGCATTTT | CASSVAGDSKSPQHF | TRBV9 | . | . | TRBJ1-5
TGTGCCAGCAGCTTCAACCCAATAGCGGGAGGCGAGCAGTACTTC | CASSFNPIAGGEQYF | TRBV11-1 | TRBD2 | once | TRBJ2-7
TGTGCCAGCAGCTTAGTTAAGGGGGCCCATGAGCAGTTCTTC | CASSLVKGAHEQFF | TRBV7-2 | TRBD1 | . | TRBJ2-1
TGTGCCAGCAGCCCCGGGAGCTACGAGCAGTACTTC | CASSPGSYEQYF | TRBV6-6 | . | . | TRBJ2-7
TGTGCCAGCAGCCATGGGGGACAGGGGGTGATTCTCGGTGAGACCCAGTACTTC | CASSHGGQGVILGETQYF | TRBV11-2 | TRBD1 | . | TRBJ2-5